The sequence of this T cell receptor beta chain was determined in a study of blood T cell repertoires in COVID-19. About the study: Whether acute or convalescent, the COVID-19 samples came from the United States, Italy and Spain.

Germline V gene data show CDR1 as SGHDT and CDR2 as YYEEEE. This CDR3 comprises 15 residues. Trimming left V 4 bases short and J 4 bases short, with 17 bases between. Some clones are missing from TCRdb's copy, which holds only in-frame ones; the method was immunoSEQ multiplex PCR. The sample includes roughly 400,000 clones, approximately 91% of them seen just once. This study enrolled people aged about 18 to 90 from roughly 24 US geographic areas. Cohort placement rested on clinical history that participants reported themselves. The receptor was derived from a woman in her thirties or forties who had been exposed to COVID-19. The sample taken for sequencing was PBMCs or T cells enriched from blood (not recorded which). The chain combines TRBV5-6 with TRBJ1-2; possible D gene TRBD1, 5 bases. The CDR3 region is CASSLYGVGGYGYTF. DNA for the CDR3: TGTGCCAGCAGCCTCTACGGGGTCGGGGGCTATGGCTACACCTTC.